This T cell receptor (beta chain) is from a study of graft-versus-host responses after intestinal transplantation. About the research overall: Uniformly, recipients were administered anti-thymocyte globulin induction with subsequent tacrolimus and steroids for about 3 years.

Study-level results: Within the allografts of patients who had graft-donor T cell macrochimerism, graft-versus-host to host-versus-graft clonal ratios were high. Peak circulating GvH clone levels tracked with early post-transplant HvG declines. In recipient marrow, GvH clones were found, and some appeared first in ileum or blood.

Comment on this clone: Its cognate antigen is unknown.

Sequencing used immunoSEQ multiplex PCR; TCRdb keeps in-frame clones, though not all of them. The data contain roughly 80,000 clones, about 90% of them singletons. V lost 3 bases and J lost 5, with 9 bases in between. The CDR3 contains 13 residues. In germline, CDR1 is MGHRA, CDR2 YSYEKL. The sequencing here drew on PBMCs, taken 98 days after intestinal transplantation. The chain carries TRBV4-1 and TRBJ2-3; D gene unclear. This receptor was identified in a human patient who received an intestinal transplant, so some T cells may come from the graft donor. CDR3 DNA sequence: TGCGCCAGCAGCCACGAGAGTGGAGATACGCAGTATTTT. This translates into CASSHESGDTQYF.